This T cell receptor beta chain was profiled in a study of T cell repertoires in cytomegalovirus infection. This clonotype was detected only a few times. Antigen: not known. MiXCR was run by TCRdb on the reads, yielding one entry per CDR3 protein. Of around 800,000 distinct CDR3 sequences listed, 30% to 35% are singletons. Germline V lookup: CDR1 SEHNR, CDR2 FQNEAQ (reference sequence). The CDR3 covers 16 residues. J was trimmed by 6 bases and V by 5 bases; bases with no gene match: 10. The clonotype comes from a human donor in good health (CMV status not recorded). Some clones in this sample may be carry-over from other donors' samples. V and J are TRBV7-9 and TRBJ2-1; TRBD2 agrees at 10 bases. The sample in question was cultured CD8+ T cells from PBMCs, obtained from culture after CMV antigen stimulation. The CDR3 loop is CASSPLAGVIGNEQFF. CDR3 coding DNA: TGTGCCAGCAGCCCCCTAGCGGGGGTAATAGGCAATGAGCAGTTCTTC.